This entry concerns a single T cell receptor (beta chain). The data are from a study of blood T cell repertoires in COVID-19. Across the study: The cDNA or gDNA used as material had been derived from T cells, B-cell-depleted T cells, or PBMCs.

Ages ranged from about 18 to 90 years, with residence in approximately 23 US areas. Each exposed participant met a COVID-19 case in the 2 weeks preceding study entry. The germline V and J ends were trimmed by 5 bases and 0 bases, with 14 bases remaining between them. Germline CDR1 SEHNR, CDR2 FQNEAQ (reference sequence). The CDR3 has 16 residues. In the authors' methods: Nucleated cell counts were estimated from reference gene primer amplification. TCRdb's table, derived via immunoSEQ multiplex PCR, lists solely in-frame clones and lacks some. That table gives V, J and clone size, and the DNA gave D and trimming. The sample consists of roughly 260,000 clones, under 90% of them appearing once.

The chain uses TRBV7-9 and TRBJ1-3; D is ambiguous. Sequencing was performed on PBMCs or T cells enriched from blood (not recorded which). The receptor comes from a woman aged 35 to 49 who had been exposed to COVID-19. The CDR3 loop reads CASSARTGSSGNTIYF. The DNA for the CDR3 is TGTGCCAGCAGCGCCAGGACGGGGAGCTCTGGAAACACCATATATTTT.